This T cell receptor (beta chain) appears in the sequencing data of a study of OX40 agonist ivuxolimab in advanced cancers. In the study overall: Patients assigned to dose escalation were diagnosed with hepatocellular carcinoma, melanoma, renal cell or head and neck cancer. Age averaged approximately 60 years (range roughly 23 to 79), and just over 80% were male. Findings of the study overall: Expanded clones were, on average, more numerous among CD8+ T cells than CD4+. People who partly responded at 0.1-3.0 mg/kg had some of the least clonal expansion seen.

Sequencing was performed with immunoSEQ multiplex PCR; in TCRdb, only in-frame clones are kept and a portion is missing. This table holds approximately 52,000 clones, 94% found once. CDR3 size: 18 residues. Germline CDR1 SGHVS, CDR2 FQNEAQ. Trimming took 4 bases from V and 2 from J; bases not matched to a gene: 9. In the case of this clone: Its antigen is unknown.

The sequenced sample was CD4+ or CD8+ T cells sorted from blood, obtained in a trial of the OX40 agonist ivuxolimab. The chain joins TRBV7-8 to TRBJ2-4, with 12 positions matching TRBD2. The source is an adult with an advanced solid tumor such as melanoma, head and neck, liver or kidney cancer. The CDR3 sequence: CASSSKLAGGGSKNIQYF. The CDR3 region has the DNA TGTGCCAGCAGCTCCAAACTAGCGGGAGGCGGGTCCAAAAACATTCAGTACTTC.